One sample yielded the 25 T cell receptor beta chains listed below, sequenced in a study of T cells in localized non-small cell lung cancer. Clones were sequenced by immunoSEQ multiplex PCR, and TCRdb holds only the in-frame ones, with some missing. The sample includes about 24,000 clones, roughly 90% of them seen just once. Source: PBMCs, taken before any cancer treatment. The receptors were sampled from a man aged 35-75 years with stage II lung adenocarcinoma.

The V gene is TRBV30, the J gene TRBJ2-7; D is perhaps TRBD1 (6 bases). Trimming left V 2 bases short and J 0 bases short, with 14 bases between. Germline V gene data show CDR1 as GTSNPN and CDR2 as SVGIG (reference sequence). This CDR3 comprises 15 residues. DNA of the CDR3: TGTGCCTGGAGTCTTCGACAGGCCCTCTCCTACGAGCAGTACTTC. It codes for CAWSLRQALSYEQYF.

V is TRBV7-2 and J is TRBJ2-3; D not resolved. The CDR3 is made up of 15 amino acids. CDR1 SGHTA and CDR2 FQGNSA come from the germline V gene. Trimming stripped 6 bases from V and 2 bases from J, with 15 bases between. CDR3 nucleotide sequence: TGTGCCAGCAGGGTAGTGGGTGGATTCACAGATACGCAGTATTTT. Its translation is CASRVVGGFTDTQYF.

The chain carries TRBV13 and TRBJ1-1; TRBD1 aligns across 7 bases. Per the germline V gene, CDR1 is PRHDT and CDR2 is FYEKMQ (reference sequence). This CDR3 has 17 amino acids. Unmatched junction bases numbered 13, after V lost 5 bases and J lost 1 base. CDR3 bases: TGTGCCAGCAGCCCTTTGTCGACAGGGTGGGCGAACACTGAAGCTTTCTTT. This sequence encodes CASSPLSTGWANTEAFF.

The V gene is TRBV12-5, the J gene TRBJ2-1, with D possibly TRBD1 on 5 matching bases. The CDR3 extends over 16 amino acids. V lost 8 bases and J 5 bases, leaving 22 bases between the germline ends. CDR1 and CDR2 from the germline V gene are LGHNT and FRNRAP. CDR3 nucleotides: TGTGCTAGTCCTACCCCACTCTTCGACAGCCACAATGAGCAGTTCTTC. This sequence encodes CASPTPLFDSHNEQFF.

J is TRBJ2-1 and V is TRBV14; D is perhaps TRBD2 (5 bases). Trimming removed 1 base from V and 3 bases from J, with 13 bases in between. The CDR3 totals 16 residues. Per germline, CDR1 SGHDN and CDR2 FVKESK. The CDR3 DNA reads TGTGCCAGCAGCCAAGGGACCTATGACTACTACAATGAGCAGTTCTTC. Protein product: CASSQGTYDYYNEQFF.

This rearrangement joins TRBV30 to TRBJ2-3, with 7 bases that match TRBD2. Trimming at V came to 3 bases and at J to 2 bases, leaving 11 bases not matched to a gene. Per germline, CDR1 GTSNPN and CDR2 SVGIG (reference sequence). The CDR3 consists of 16 residues. The CDR3 sequence is CAWSRLSGNPTDTQYF. The CDR3 DNA reads TGTGCCTGGAGCCGATTAAGCGGGAACCCCACAGATACGCAGTATTTT.

V gene TRBV9 combines with J gene TRBJ1-1; 10 nucleotides match TRBD1. This CDR3 is built from 17 residues. The V gene end was trimmed by 3 bases and the J gene end by 0 bases; junction bases not matched to a gene: 8. CDR1 is SGDLS and CDR2 is YYNGEE in the germline V gene. The CDR3 bases are TGTGCCAGCAGCGGAGTGGACAGGGGGGATATGAACACTGAAGCTTTCTTT. It specifies CASSGVDRGDMNTEAFF.

This chain uses TRBV7-9 with TRBJ1-2, with a possible D match to TRBD1 (5 bases). The CDR3 runs 12 residues. CDR1 and CDR2 (germline): SEHNR, FQNEAQ (reference sequence). The V gene lost 5 bases and the J gene lost 5 bases, with 9 bases spanning the gap. CDR3 coding DNA: TGTGCCAGCAGCACCGGGACGTATGGCTACACCTTC. Translated, it gives CASSTGTYGYTF.

The rearrangement joins TRBV5-4 to TRBJ1-3; tentative D call: TRBD1 (5 bases). The CDR3 length is 15 residues. The germline V and J ends were trimmed by 0 bases and 0 bases, with 7 bases remaining between them. CDR1 is SGHNT, CDR2 YYREEE, per germline (reference sequence). DNA of the CDR3: TGTGCCAGCAGCTTGGCCGGGGCCTCTGGAAACACCATATATTTT. This sequence encodes CASSLAGASGNTIYF.

The V and J genes are TRBV9 and TRBJ2-1; 11 bases map to TRBD2. The CDR3 consists of 16 residues. CDR1 is SGDLS, CDR2 YYNGEE, per germline. J was trimmed by 3 bases and V by 3 bases; bases with no gene match: 5. The CDR3 DNA reads as TGTGCCAGCAGCGCATCCGGGACTAGCGGCTACAATGAGCAGTTCTTC. Its translation is CASSASGTSGYNEQFF. Full variable domain (outside the CDR3, taken from reference TRBV9 and TRBJ2-1): DSGVTQTPKHLITATGQRVTLRCSPRSGDLSVYWYQQSLDQGLQFLIQYYNGEERAKGNILERFSAQQFPDLHSELNLSSLELGDSALYFCASSASGTSGYNEQFFGPGTRLTVL.

Here the CDR3 DNA reads TGCGCCAGCAGCTTGGACGCGGGTGGTATGGCCCAGTACTTC. Protein: CASSLDAGGMAQYF. The J gene is TRBJ2-5, the V gene TRBV5-1; a possible D gene is TRBD2 (5 bases). This CDR3 has 14 residues. V lost 0 bases, J lost 9 bases, and 15 bases lay in between. CDR1 SGHRS and CDR2 YFSETQ come from the germline V gene.

This chain connects TRBV11-3 to TRBJ2-7; TRBD1 matches 7 bases. Trimming took 3 bases from V and 6 from J; bases not matched to a gene: 11. CDR3 length equals 15 residues. Germline values: CDR1 SGHNT, CDR2 YENEEA. CDR3 bases: TGTGCCAGCAGCTTGGCTCCACAGGGGATCGGCGAGCAGTACTTC. Translation: CASSLAPQGIGEQYF.

The chain combines TRBV28 with TRBJ1-5, with unresolved D. Trimming took 5 bases from V and 5 from J, leaving 10 bases between them. This CDR3 has 13 residues. Germline CDR1 MDHEN, CDR2 SYDVKM. CDR3 sequence: CASSPPADQPQHF. The CDR3 region has the DNA TGTGCCAGCAGTCCGCCCGCGGATCAGCCCCAGCATTTT.

This chain connects TRBV7-6 to TRBJ1-1; 7 bases fit TRBD1. Trimming cost V 5 bases and J 1 base; bases outside gene matches: 10. The germline V gene has CDR1 SGHVS and CDR2 FNYEAQ. The CDR3 is 16 residues long. The CDR3 here is CASSPPRQGGNTEAFF. CDR3 bases: TGTGCCAGCAGCCCGCCCCGACAGGGAGGGAACACTGAAGCTTTCTTT.

This clone appeared once. The chain carries TRBV19 and TRBJ1-5; tentative D call: TRBD1 (6 bases). Germline V CDR1 and CDR2: LNHDA, SQIVND (reference sequence). The V and J ends lost 0 bases and 6 bases respectively, with 12 bases between them. The CDR3 has 15 amino acids. The CDR3 region has the DNA TGTGCCAGTAGTATAGATAGGGGGACAAGTCAGCCCCAGCATTTT. This sequence encodes CASSIDRGTSQPQHF.

The chain recombines TRBV13 with TRBJ2-7; TRBD2 matches 7 bases. This CDR3 spans 15 amino acids. With V trimmed by 5 bases and J by 9 bases, 16 bases remained unmatched. Germline V gene sequence: CDR1 PRHDT, CDR2 FYEKMQ (reference sequence). CDR3 in amino acids: CASSPGLSTLPGQYF. Written as DNA, the CDR3 is TGTGCCAGCAGCCCGGGACTAAGTACTTTACCCGGGCAGTACTTC.

The V and J genes are TRBV9 and TRBJ2-3; D is ambiguous. V dropped 0 bases and J dropped 0 bases, with 2 bases sitting between them. Germline loops: CDR1 SGDLS, CDR2 YYNGEE. CDR3 length equals 13 residues. The CDR3 coding sequence is TGTGCCAGCAGCGTAGATAGCACAGATACGCAGTATTTT. It encodes CASSVDSTDTQYF.

This chain connects TRBV19 to TRBJ1-2; no clear D. V shed 5 bases and J shed 4 bases, with 8 bases lying between them. Looked up from germline, CDR1 is LNHDA and CDR2 is SQIVND (reference sequence). The CDR3 spans 12 residues. CDR3 in DNA: TGTGCCAGTAGTTTTGCCCGCTATGGCTACACCTTC. This gives the protein CASSFARYGYTF.

This sequence joins TRBV7-6 and TRBJ2-7, with a possible D match to TRBD1 (5 bases). V was clipped by 5 bases and J by 3 bases, with 11 bases between them. The CDR3 is made up of 13 amino acids. Germline V gene sequence: CDR1 SGHVS, CDR2 FNYEAQ. This chain's CDR3 is CASSVTGNYEQYF. CDR3 nucleotide sequence: TGTGCCAGCAGCGTTACAGGTAACTACGAGCAGTACTTC.

The CDR3 DNA is TGTGCCAGCAGTTACTCGTCCCAGGGAAACACCATATATTTT. Translation: CASSYSSQGNTIYF. V and J are TRBV6-5 and TRBJ1-3; D is ambiguous. CDR1 and CDR2 (germline): MNHEY, SVGAGI. The V and J ends lost 0 bases and 4 bases respectively, with 7 bases between them. The CDR3 is 14 residues long.

CDR3 nucleotides: TGTGCCAGCAGCTTTAGCGTGAACACTGAAGCTTTCTTT. Translating gives CASSFSVNTEAFF. This sequence joins TRBV7-3 and TRBJ1-1; D gene unclear. The germline V gene has CDR1 SGHTA and CDR2 FQGTGA. The CDR3 has 13 amino acids. The V end lost 3 bases, the J end lost 0 bases, and 5 bases lay between the germline ends.

The chain uses TRBV6-5 and TRBJ2-3; no definite D call. This CDR3 spans 12 amino acids. Trimming removed 2 bases from V and 5 bases from J, with 5 bases in between. Germline CDR1 reads MNHEY; CDR2 reads SVGAGI. The CDR3 DNA follows: TGTGCCAGCAGTTACGTGGGAGATACGCAGTATTTT. This encodes CASSYVGDTQYF.

J is TRBJ2-3 and V is TRBV4-3; D remains unclear. Germline V gene data show CDR1 as LGHNA and CDR2 as YSLEER. There are 16 residues in the CDR3. V shed 0 bases and J shed 1 base, with 11 bases lying between them. CDR3 region: CASSQEVGAGTDTQYF. CDR3 nucleotides: TGCGCCAGCAGCCAAGAGGTCGGCGCGGGCACAGATACGCAGTATTTT.

This rearrangement joins TRBV30 to TRBJ2-3; TRBD2 aligns across 12 bases. The CDR3 extends over 15 amino acids. Germline V gives CDR1 GTSNPN, CDR2 SVGIG (reference sequence). V was clipped by 2 bases and J by 3 bases; unmatched bases: 3. Here the CDR3 reads CAWSFTSGGTDTQYF. CDR3 nucleotide sequence: TGTGCCTGGAGTTTCACTAGCGGGGGGACAGATACGCAGTATTTT.

The rearrangement uses TRBV6-1 and TRBJ2-2, with TRBD2 matching 12 bases. The CDR3 loop spans 15 amino acids. Trimming cost V 3 bases and J 6 bases; bases outside gene matches: 2. The germline CDR1 and CDR2 sequences are MNHNS and SASEGT. The CDR3 DNA reads as TGTGCCAGCAGTGAGACTAGCGGGGGCTCCGGGGAGCTGTTTTTT. The encoded protein is CASSETSGGSGELFF.